The 10 T cell receptor beta chains given below trace back to one sample, sequenced in a study of Graves' ophthalmopathy and Graves' hyperthyroidism. RNA served as the template for amplifying TCR beta CDR3 regions. Scientists carried out first-round RT-PCR using HTBI primers and then a second-round multiplex PCR. TCRdb redid the calling of the multiplex PCR reads with MiXCR, one entry per CDR3 protein. The sample holds 170,000 or so distinct CDR3 sequences, roughly 37% seen once. Sequences were obtained from peripheral blood. All receptors come from a woman in her forties with Graves' ophthalmopathy.

This clonotype was counted ten times or more. The V and J genes are TRBV11-2 and TRBJ2-2; D gene uncertain. The CDR3 totals 14 residues. The germline V gene has CDR1 SGHAT and CDR2 FQNNGV. Trimming cost V 5 bases and J 5 bases, with 12 bases left between them. In nucleotides, the CDR3 is TGTGCCAGCAGCCCCCACTTGGTTACCGGGGAGCTGTTTTTT. Translation: CASSPHLVTGELFF.

The sample holds many counts of this clonotype. This sequence joins TRBV19 and TRBJ1-2, with 8 positions matching TRBD1. The CDR3 sequence is 13 residues long. Germline CDR1 LNHDA, CDR2 SQIVND (reference sequence). V lost 11 bases, J lost 7 bases, and 12 bases stayed unmatched. Here the CDR3 DNA reads TGTGCCGGAATTGACAGGGGCGGTGGTGGCTACACCTTC. This translates into CAGIDRGGGGYTF.

The sample holds many counts of this clonotype. The chain joins TRBV27 to TRBJ1-1; D call uncertain. This CDR3 is 14 amino acids long. V dropped 2 bases and J dropped 1 base, with 8 bases sitting between them. Per the germline V gene, CDR1 is MNHEY and CDR2 is SMNVEV (reference sequence). The CDR3 sequence: CASSLGDRNTEAFF. The CDR3 DNA reads TGTGCCAGCAGTTTAGGAGATCGGAACACTGAAGCTTTCTTT.

This clonotype was seen repeatedly, ten times or more. The chain carries TRBV20-1 and TRBJ1-1; D is undetermined. The CDR3 extends over 12 amino acids. Germline assignment: CDR1 DFQATT and CDR2 SNEGSKA (reference sequence). Trimming left V 6 bases short and J 2 bases short, with 10 bases between. This CDR3 reads CSAPSTNTEAFF. The CDR3 DNA is TGCAGTGCCCCCAGTACAAACACTGAAGCTTTCTTT.

The V gene is TRBV28, the J gene TRBJ1-1; D is unresolved. CDR1 is MDHEN, CDR2 SYDVKM, per germline. Trimming stripped 1 base from V and 0 bases from J, with 9 bases between. This CDR3 has 15 residues. The CDR3 sequence is CASSLSAVMNTEAFF. For the CDR3, the DNA is TGTGCCAGCAGTTTATCGGCGGTCATGAACACTGAAGCTTTCTTT. Full variable domain (remainder filled in from reference TRBV28 and TRBJ1-1): DVKVTQSSRYLVKRTGEKVFLECVQDMDHENMFWYRQDPGLGLRLIYFSYDVKMKEKGDIPEGYSVSREKKERFSLILESASTNQTSMYLCASSLSAVMNTEAFFGQGTRLTVV.

The chain has TRBV27 and TRBJ2-7; D is possibly TRBD2 (6 bases). Trimming took off 7 bases at V and 2 bases at J, with 15 bases between the two ends. Germline lookup yields CDR1 MNHEY and CDR2 SMNVEV (reference sequence). The CDR3 contains 14 residues. Here the CDR3 reads CASKPGLQTYEQYF. CDR3 nucleotides: TGTGCCAGCAAACCGGGACTTCAAACCTACGAGCAGTACTTC.

This clonotype was seen at least ten times. The chain employs TRBV12-3 or TRBV12-4 and TRBJ1-6; D might be TRBD1 (6 bases). Trimming took 6 bases from V and 5 from J, leaving 11 bases between them. CDR3 length: 14 residues. CDR3: CASRGHDDNSPLHF. The CDR3 DNA reads as TGTGCCAGCAGGGGACACGATGATAATTCACCCCTCCACTTT.

The sample holds many counts of this clonotype. The chain carries TRBV28 and TRBJ1-2, with 7 bases that match TRBD1. The V gene's germline CDR1 is MDHEN and CDR2 SYDVKM. Trimming took 6 bases from V and 6 from J; bases not matched to a gene: 10. The CDR3 has 14 residues. The CDR3 reads CASRPGTERHGYTF. CDR3 DNA: TGTGCCAGCAGACCCGGGACAGAGCGCCATGGCTACACCTTC.

This clonotype came up many times. This sequence joins TRBV7-2 and TRBJ2-4; TRBD2 matches at 14 bases. From germline, CDR1 is SGHTA and CDR2 FQGNSA. The CDR3 is made up of 16 amino acids. CDR3 DNA: TGTCTCGAAACTGTAGGGACTAGCGGGAGTAGGGACATTCAGTACTTC. Translation: CLETVGTSGSRDIQYF.

There are many counts of this clonotype. The rearrangement joins TRBV30 to TRBJ1-6; D not resolved. CDR3 length: 15 residues. V was trimmed by 2 bases and J by 0 bases, leaving 8 bases between them. In germline, CDR1 is GTSNPN, CDR2 SVGIG (reference sequence). CDR3 loop: CAWSQWGSYNSPLHF. The DNA of the CDR3 is TGTGCCTGGAGTCAGTGGGGCTCCTATAATTCACCCCTCCACTTT.